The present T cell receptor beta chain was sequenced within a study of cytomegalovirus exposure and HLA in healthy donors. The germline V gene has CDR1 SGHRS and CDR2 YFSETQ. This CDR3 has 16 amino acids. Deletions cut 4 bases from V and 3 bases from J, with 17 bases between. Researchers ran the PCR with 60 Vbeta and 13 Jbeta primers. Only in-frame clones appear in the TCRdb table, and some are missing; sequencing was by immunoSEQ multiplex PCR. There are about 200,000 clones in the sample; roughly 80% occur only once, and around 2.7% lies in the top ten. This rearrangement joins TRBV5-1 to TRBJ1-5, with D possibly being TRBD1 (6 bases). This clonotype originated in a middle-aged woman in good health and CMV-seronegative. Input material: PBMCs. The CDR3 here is CASSPGEGGPNQPQHF. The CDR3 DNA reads TGCGCCAGCAGCCCCGGGGAGGGGGGCCCCAATCAGCCCCAGCATTTT.